These 28 T cell receptor beta chains were all obtained from the same sample, sequenced in a study of OX40 agonist ivuxolimab in advanced cancers. This table comes from immunoSEQ multiplex PCR, and its TCRdb copy is limited to in-frame clones, with some not included. The sample gives some 60,000 clones, over 80% of which show up once; under 6% is in the top ten. Sequencing used CD4+ or CD8+ T cells sorted from blood, obtained in a trial of the OX40 agonist ivuxolimab. All receptors come from an adult with an advanced solid tumor such as melanoma, head and neck, liver or kidney cancer.

This chain links TRBV14 with TRBJ2-3; a possible D gene is TRBD1 (6 bases). Germline V gives CDR1 SGHDN, CDR2 FVKESK. The CDR3 is 15 residues long. V lost 5 bases to trimming and J lost 1 base, with 13 bases between them. This chain's CDR3 is CASSSRAGGTDTQYF. DNA for the CDR3: TGTGCCAGCAGCTCCAGAGCAGGGGGCACAGATACGCAGTATTTT.

The rearrangement joins TRBV28 to TRBJ2-3; no clear D gene. Per the germline V gene, CDR1 is MDHEN and CDR2 is SYDVKM. The CDR3 runs to 14 residues. The germline V and J ends were trimmed by 5 bases and 1 base, with 10 bases remaining between them. The CDR3 sequence is CASSLLSGTDTQYF. As DNA, the CDR3 is TGTGCCAGCAGTCTTCTCTCTGGCACAGATACGCAGTATTTT. The whole variable domain, filled in from reference TRBV28 and TRBJ2-3, reads DVKVTQSSRYLVKRTGEKVFLECVQDMDHENMFWYRQDPGLGLRLIYFSYDVKMKEKGDIPEGYSVSREKKERFSLILESASTNQTSMYLCASSLLSGTDTQYFGPGTRLTVL.

The chain employs TRBV7-9 and TRBJ1-5; D unresolved. Germline V gene lookup returns CDR1 SEHNR and CDR2 FQNEAQ (reference sequence). The CDR3 sequence is 13 residues long. Trimming removed 1 base at V and 6 bases at J, with 7 bases between. CDR3 bases: TGTGCCAGCAGCTTAGACGAGGTTCAGCCCCAGCATTTT. It translates to CASSLDEVQPQHF.

Here the CDR3 reads CASSQQGSAYSPLHF. In DNA form, the CDR3 reads TGTGCCAGCAGCCAACAGGGGAGCGCGTACTCACCCCTCCACTTT. The V gene is TRBV5-6, the J gene TRBJ1-6, with TRBD1 identical over 7 bases. Germline-derived CDR1 and CDR2 are SGHDT and YYEEEE. The CDR3 runs 15 residues. V lost 4 bases and J lost 10; bases outside the gene matches: 11.

This clone was recorded a few times. This chain links TRBV18 with TRBJ1-1; 7 bases agree with TRBD1. CDR1 and CDR2 (germline): KGHSH, LQKENI. V dropped 3 bases and J dropped 6; count of bases not matched to a gene: 7. This CDR3 spans 14 amino acids. This CDR3 is CASSPTGSFAEAFF. CDR3 nucleotide sequence: TGTGCCAGCTCACCGACAGGGAGTTTCGCTGAAGCTTTCTTT.

This rearrangement joins TRBV15 to TRBJ2-7; 12 nucleotides match TRBD2. This CDR3 has 14 residues. J lost 7 bases, V lost 9 bases, and 10 bases had no gene match. Germline V lookup: CDR1 LNHNV, CDR2 YYDKDF (reference sequence). The CDR3 sequence is CATSGLAGSGEQYF. The CDR3 bases are TGTGCCACGTCGGGACTAGCGGGCTCCGGGGAGCAGTACTTC.

The V gene is TRBV2, the J gene TRBJ2-5, with TRBD2 matching over 14 bases. V was clipped by 2 bases and J by 1 base; unmatched bases: 3. The CDR3 consists of 17 residues. The germline CDR1 and CDR2 sequences are SNHLY and FYNNEI. CDR3 bases: TGTGCCAGCAGTGAAACCGGGACTAGCGGGAGCCAAGAGACCCAGTACTTC. Translation gives CASSETGTSGSQETQYF.

V is TRBV28 and J is TRBJ1-5; D unresolved. Germline V CDR1 and CDR2: MDHEN, SYDVKM. This CDR3 contains 15 residues. The ends were cut back, 6 bases at V and 2 bases at J, with 14 bases in the middle. The CDR3 DNA follows: TGTGCCAGCAGCCGCGTGAGGAGGGGCAATCAGCCCCAGCATTTT. Translating gives CASSRVRRGNQPQHF.

The rearrangement joins TRBV28 to TRBJ2-7; the match to TRBD1 covers 10 bases. CDR3 length: 14 amino acids. Germline V gene data show CDR1 as MDHEN and CDR2 as SYDVKM. V was pared by 4 bases and J by 4 bases, with 4 bases of the junction left unmatched. The CDR3 DNA is TGTGCCAGCAGTTGGACAGGGGGGAGGTACGAGCAGTACTTC. This encodes CASSWTGGRYEQYF.

This clone was seen more than once but under ten times. The J gene is TRBJ1-1, the V gene TRBV11-2; D is unresolved. Trimming pared 2 bases from V and 4 bases from J, leaving 5 bases between. Germline V gene sequence: CDR1 SGHAT, CDR2 FQNNGV. The CDR3 has 12 amino acids. The CDR3 DNA reads as TGTGCCAGCAGCTTATGGGGCACTGAAGCTTTCTTT. Translating gives CASSLWGTEAFF. Full variable domain (outside the CDR3, taken from reference TRBV11-2 and TRBJ1-1): EAGVAQSPRYKIIEKRQSVAFWCNPISGHATLYWYQQILGQGPKLLIQFQNNGVVDDSQLPKDRFSAERLKGVDSTLKIQPAKLEDSAVYLCASSLWGTEAFFGQGTRLTVV.

The chain combines TRBV28 with TRBJ2-5; D gene unclear. Trimming removed 5 bases at V and 0 bases at J, with 19 bases between. The germline CDR1 and CDR2 sequences are MDHEN and SYDVKM. CDR3 length equals 17 residues. CDR3 protein: CASSRPFGRKYQETQYF. For the CDR3, the DNA is TGTGCCAGCAGTCGCCCCTTTGGGCGTAAGTACCAAGAGACCCAGTACTTC.

This chain uses TRBV27 with TRBJ1-1, with unresolved D. V lost 5 bases, J lost 6 bases, and 13 bases lay in between. The germline V gene encodes CDR1 MNHEY and CDR2 SMNVEV (reference sequence). The CDR3 loop spans 13 amino acids. DNA of the CDR3: TGTGCCAGCAGTCCCCACTTCCCCGCTGAAGCTTTCTTT. This translates into CASSPHFPAEAFF.

This clone was detected a few times. The chain employs TRBV2 and TRBJ2-7; D gene unclear. Germline assignment: CDR1 SNHLY and CDR2 FYNNEI. V was trimmed by 6 bases and J by 3 bases, leaving 9 bases between them. This CDR3 is 12 amino acids long. CDR3: CASRPLDYEQYF. CDR3 bases: TGTGCCAGCAGGCCTCTGGACTACGAGCAGTACTTC.

The rearrangement links TRBV15 to TRBJ2-1; TRBD2 matches 7 bases. CDR1 LNHNV and CDR2 YYDKDF come from the germline V gene (reference sequence). V dropped 0 bases and J dropped 5; count of bases not matched to a gene: 1. The length of the CDR3 is 14 residues. DNA of the CDR3: TGTGCCACCAGCAGAGATCTAGCGGACAATGAGCAGTTCTTC. Its protein product is CATSRDLADNEQFF. Supplemented by reference TRBV15 and TRBJ2-1, the full variable domain reads DAMVIQNPRYQVTQFGKPVTLSCSQTLNHNVMYWYQQKSSQAPKLLFHYYDKDFNNEADTPDNFQSRRPNTSFCFLDIRSPGLGDTAMYLCATSRDLADNEQFFGPGTRLTVL.

This clone occurred once. This chain joins TRBV6-5 and TRBJ2-5, with 10 bases identical to TRBD2. CDR3 size: 15 residues. The V gene end was trimmed by 2 bases and the J gene end by 5 bases; junction bases not matched to a gene: 5. Germline CDR1 reads MNHEY; CDR2 reads SVGAGI. CDR3 protein: CASSYVASGSETQYF. CDR3 nucleotide sequence: TGTGCCAGCAGTTACGTAGCTAGCGGGAGTGAGACCCAGTACTTC.

The rearrangement joins TRBV4-1 to TRBJ1-6, with 8 bases fitting TRBD1. This CDR3 has 16 residues. Looked up from germline, CDR1 is MGHRA and CDR2 is YSYEKL. V shed 2 bases, J shed 4 bases, and the junction held 4 bases outside the gene matches. The CDR3: CASSQTGGGYNSPLHF. For the CDR3, the DNA is TGCGCCAGCAGCCAAACAGGGGGGGGATATAATTCACCCCTCCACTTT.

The chain employs TRBV2 and TRBJ2-5; either TRBD1 or TRBD2 may fit D (5 bases each). V lost 5 bases and J 4 bases, leaving 14 bases between the germline ends. CDR3 length: 14 amino acids. Germline CDR1 and CDR2: SNHLY and FYNNEI. The CDR3 DNA reads TGTGCCAGCAGTATCCGGGGCTACGGAGAGACCCAGTACTTC. Protein: CASSIRGYGETQYF.

This sequence joins TRBV15 and TRBJ1-4; no clear D gene. The CDR3 contains 15 residues. Germline-derived CDR1 and CDR2 are LNHNV and YYDKDF (reference sequence). V was clipped by 6 bases and J by 7 bases, with 18 bases between them. CDR3: CATSEARVLGEKLFF. CDR3 DNA sequence: TGTGCCACCAGTGAAGCTCGGGTTCTTGGTGAAAAACTGTTTTTT. The full variable domain, completed using reference TRBV15 and TRBJ1-4, is DAMVIQNPRYQVTQFGKPVTLSCSQTLNHNVMYWYQQKSSQAPKLLFHYYDKDFNNEADTPDNFQSRRPNTSFCFLDIRSPGLGDTAMYLCATSEARVLGEKLFFGSGTQLSVL.

The genes are TRBV11-2 and TRBJ1-3; tentatively, D is TRBD1 (6 bases). The CDR3 is 15 residues long. V was shortened by 4 bases and J by 1 base, with 11 bases between the two germline ends. Germline loops: CDR1 SGHAT, CDR2 FQNNGV. CDR3: CASSSYRASGNTIYF. The DNA of the CDR3 is TGTGCCAGCAGCTCCTACAGGGCTTCTGGAAACACCATATATTTT.

The V gene is TRBV5-3, the J gene TRBJ2-2; 7 positions match TRBD2. TRBV5-3 is marked as an open reading frame, function uncertain. V trimming: 4 bases; J trimming: 1 base; junction bases outside the gene matches: 13. The CDR3 is made up of 18 amino acids. DNA of the CDR3: TGTGCCAGAAGCCTAGCCGCCAGGGCGGGGGTGAACACCGGGGAGCTGTTTTTT. Protein product: CARSLAARAGVNTGELFF.

The chain joins TRBV30 to TRBJ2-6; tentative D call: TRBD1 (6 bases). This CDR3 has 16 amino acids. Germline V gene sequence: CDR1 GTSNPN, CDR2 SVGIG (reference sequence). V lost 2 bases, J lost 4 bases, and 15 bases lay in between. CDR3 DNA: TGTGCCTGGAGTACAACAGGGTATTCAGGGGCCAACGTCCTGACTTTC. It translates to CAWSTTGYSGANVLTF. Variable domain in full (rest from reference TRBV30 and TRBJ2-6): SQTIHQWPATLVQPVGSPLSLECTVEGTSNPNLYWYRQAAGRGLQLLFYSVGIGQISSEVPQNLSASRPQDRQFILSSKKLLLSDSGFYLCAWSTTGYSGANVLTFGAGSRLTVL.

The gene calls are TRBV11-1 and TRBJ2-7, with D possibly matching TRBD1 (5 bases). The V end lost 1 base, the J end lost 4 bases, and 14 bases lay between the germline ends. The V gene's germline CDR1 is SGHAT and CDR2 FQDESV (reference sequence). The length of the CDR3 is 15 residues. CDR3 loop: CASSLEGLGTYEQYF. The CDR3 DNA reads TGTGCCAGCAGCTTAGAGGGGTTGGGAACGTACGAGCAGTACTTC.

Points on this clone: The junction departs from germline at one end; a sequencing error may be responsible. V usage is TRBV5-4 and J usage is TRBJ1-2, with TRBD1 matching 9 bases. In germline, CDR1 is SGHNT, CDR2 YYREEE (reference sequence). The CDR3 consists of 16 residues. As DNA, the CDR3 is TGTGCCAGCAGCCCGGACAGGGGAAGGCTCCGTAATGGTTACACCTTC. Translation: CASSPDRGRLRNGYTF.

The V and J genes are TRBV28 and TRBJ2-7; no definite D call. This CDR3 has 13 amino acids. Trimming stripped 5 bases from V and 0 bases from J, with 8 bases between. Germline CDR1 is MDHEN and CDR2 is SYDVKM. DNA of the CDR3: TGTGCCAGCAGTGGTCCCCCCTCCTACGAGCAGTACTTC. Its translation: CASSGPPSYEQYF.

V usage is TRBV7-9 and J usage is TRBJ2-3; 7 bases are shared with TRBD2. Per germline, CDR1 SEHNR and CDR2 FQNEAQ (reference sequence). The CDR3 has 14 residues. The ends lost 5 bases at V and 2 bases at J; junction bases unmatched: 4. The CDR3 bases are TGTGCCAGCAGCCGGAGCGGGAACACAGATACGCAGTATTTT. Amino acid sequence: CASSRSGNTDTQYF.

The V call is TRBV7-3, the J call TRBJ1-4; D ambiguous. With 5 bases removed from V and 10 bases from J, the gap between germline ends came to 23 bases. The CDR3 runs to 16 residues. CDR1 is SGHTA and CDR2 is FQGTGA in the germline V gene. The CDR3 coding sequence is TGTGCCAGCAGCCACCCACGCCCACAATTCATCGCAAAACTGTTTTTT. It translates to CASSHPRPQFIAKLFF.

This sequence joins TRBV28 and TRBJ1-1, with TRBD1 identical over 7 bases. CDR3 length: 11 residues. Per germline, CDR1 MDHEN and CDR2 SYDVKM. Germline trimming cut 6 bases from V and 14 bases from J; bases unmatched to any gene: 9. The chain's CDR3 is CASRERQGYFF. The CDR3 region has the DNA TGTGCCAGCAGGGAGAGACAGGGATACTTCTTT.

This clone was recorded only once. The chain combines TRBV27 with TRBJ2-7; 7 nucleotides align to TRBD1. This CDR3 contains 14 residues. V lost 6 bases to trimming and J lost 3 bases; unmatched junction nucleotides: 8. Germline V lookup: CDR1 MNHEY, CDR2 SMNVEV (reference sequence). The CDR3 DNA is TGTGCCAGCAGCCAAACCGACAGGGTCTACGAGCAGTACTTC. Amino acids: CASSQTDRVYEQYF.